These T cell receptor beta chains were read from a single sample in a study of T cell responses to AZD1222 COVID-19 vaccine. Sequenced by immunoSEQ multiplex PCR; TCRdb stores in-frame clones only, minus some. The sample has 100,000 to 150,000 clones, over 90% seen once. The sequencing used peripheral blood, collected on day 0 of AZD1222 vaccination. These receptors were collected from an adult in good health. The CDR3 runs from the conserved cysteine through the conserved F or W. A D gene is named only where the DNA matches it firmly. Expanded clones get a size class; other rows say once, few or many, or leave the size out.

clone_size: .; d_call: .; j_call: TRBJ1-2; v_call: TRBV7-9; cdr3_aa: CASRASRDGYTF; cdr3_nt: TGTGCCAGCAGAGCCTCCCGGGATGGCTACACCTTC
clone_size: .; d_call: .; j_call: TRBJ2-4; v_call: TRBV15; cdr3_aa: CATSAIGGLIYIQYF; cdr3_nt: TGTGCCACCAGCGCTATTGGGGGGTTGATCTACATTCAGTACTTC
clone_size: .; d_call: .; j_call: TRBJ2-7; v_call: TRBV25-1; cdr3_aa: CASTAGGSYEQYF; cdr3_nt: TGTGCCAGCACCGCAGGGGGGTCCTACGAGCAGTACTTC
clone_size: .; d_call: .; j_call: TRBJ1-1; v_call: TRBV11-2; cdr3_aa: CASTNLRVTEAFF; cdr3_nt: TGTGCCAGCACCAATTTACGGGTCACTGAAGCTTTCTTT
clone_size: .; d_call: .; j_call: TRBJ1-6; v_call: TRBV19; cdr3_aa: CASSGWLNSPLHF; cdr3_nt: TGTGCCAGTAGTGGCTGGTTGAATTCACCCCTCCACTTT
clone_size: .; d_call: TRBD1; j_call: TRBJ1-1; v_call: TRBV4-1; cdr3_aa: CASSQEEGANTEAFF; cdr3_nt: TGCGCCAGCAGCCAAGAAGAGGGGGCGAACACTGAAGCTTTCTTT
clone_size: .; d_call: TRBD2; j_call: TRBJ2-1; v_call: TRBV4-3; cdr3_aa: CASSRGLENNEQFF; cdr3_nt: TGCGCCAGCAGCCGCGGACTAGAAAACAATGAGCAGTTCTTC
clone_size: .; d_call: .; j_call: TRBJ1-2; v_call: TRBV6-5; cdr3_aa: CASTRGEGYTF; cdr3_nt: TGTGCCAGCACAAGGGGTGAAGGCTACACCTTC
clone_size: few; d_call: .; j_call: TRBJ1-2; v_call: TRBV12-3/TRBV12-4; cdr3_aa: CASSLSQNGYTF; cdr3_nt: TGTGCCAGCAGTTTAAGTCAGAATGGCTACACCTTC
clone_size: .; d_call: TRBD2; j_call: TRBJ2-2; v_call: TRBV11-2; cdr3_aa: CASSLDIWREGPHNGELFF; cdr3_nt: TGTGCCAGCAGCTTAGATATTTGGCGGGAGGGCCCTCATAACGGGGAGCTGTTTTTT
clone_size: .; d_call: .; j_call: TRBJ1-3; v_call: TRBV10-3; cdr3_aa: CAIRPTESSGNTIYF; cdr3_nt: TGTGCCATCAGACCGACAGAGAGCTCTGGAAACACCATATATTTT
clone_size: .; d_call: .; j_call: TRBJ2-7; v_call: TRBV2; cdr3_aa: CASSLQGLTSYEQYF; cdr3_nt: TGTGCCAGCAGTTTGCAGGGGCTAACCTCCTACGAGCAGTACTTC
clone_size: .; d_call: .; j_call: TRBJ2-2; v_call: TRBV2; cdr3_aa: CASSAWANTGELFF; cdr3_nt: TGTGCCAGCAGTGCGTGGGCGAACACCGGGGAGCTGTTTTTT
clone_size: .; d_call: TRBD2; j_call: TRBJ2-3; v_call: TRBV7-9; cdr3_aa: CASSPISGAVTDTQYF; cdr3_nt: TGTGCCAGCAGCCCCATCAGCGGGGCTGTCACAGATACGCAGTATTTT
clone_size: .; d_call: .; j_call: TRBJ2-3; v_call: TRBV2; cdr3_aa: CASSVIGGARDTQYF; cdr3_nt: TGTGCCAGCAGTGTGATAGGGGGGGCCCGGGACACGCAGTATTTT
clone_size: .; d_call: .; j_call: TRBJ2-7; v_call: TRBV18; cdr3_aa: CASSRGPNYEQYF; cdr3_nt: TGTGCCAGCTCTCGAGGACCCAACTACGAGCAGTACTTC
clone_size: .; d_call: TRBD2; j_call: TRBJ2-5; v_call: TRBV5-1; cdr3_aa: CASSLRLAGGQETQYF; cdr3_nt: TGCGCCAGCAGTCTCCGCCTAGCGGGGGGACAAGAGACCCAGTACTTC
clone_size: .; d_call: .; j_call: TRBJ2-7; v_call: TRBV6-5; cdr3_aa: CASSRLADSYEQYF; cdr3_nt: TGTGCCAGCAGTCGCCTAGCTGACTCCTACGAGCAGTACTTC
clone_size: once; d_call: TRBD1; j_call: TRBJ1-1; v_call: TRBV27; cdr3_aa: CASSTPTGGLTEAFF; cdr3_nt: TGTGCCAGCAGTACTCCGACAGGGGGCCTCACTGAAGCTTTCTTT
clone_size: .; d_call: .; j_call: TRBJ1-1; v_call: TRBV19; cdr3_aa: CASSRPRGGQEAFF; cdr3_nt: TGTGCCAGTAGCCGACCCAGGGGAGGACAGGAAGCTTTCTTT
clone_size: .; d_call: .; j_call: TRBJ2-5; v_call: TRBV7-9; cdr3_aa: CASSLASERGKETQYF; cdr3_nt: TGTGCCAGCAGCTTAGCGTCTGAGAGGGGCAAAGAGACCCAGTACTTC
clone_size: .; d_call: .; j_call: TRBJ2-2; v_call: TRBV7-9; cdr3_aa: CASSLGLDGELFF; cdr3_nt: TGTGCCAGCAGCTTAGGGCTGGACGGGGAGCTGTTTTTT
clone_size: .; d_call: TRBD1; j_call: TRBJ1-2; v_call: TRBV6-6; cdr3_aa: CASSRDRGRGDYGYTF; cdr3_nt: TGTGCCAGCAGTCGGGACAGGGGGCGCGGGGACTATGGCTACACCTTC
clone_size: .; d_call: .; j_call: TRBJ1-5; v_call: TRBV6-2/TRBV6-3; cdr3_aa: CASSPGLNQPQHF; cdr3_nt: TGTGCCAGCAGCCCAGGGTTAAATCAGCCCCAGCATTTT
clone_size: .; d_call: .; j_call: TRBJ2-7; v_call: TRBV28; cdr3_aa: CASSLQVSEQYF; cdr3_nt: TGTGCCAGCAGCCTACAAGTCTCCGAGCAGTACTTC
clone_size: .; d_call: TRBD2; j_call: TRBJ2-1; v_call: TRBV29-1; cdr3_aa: CSVEVTSGTYNEQFF; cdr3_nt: TGCAGCGTTGAAGTAACTAGCGGGACTTACAATGAGCAGTTCTTC
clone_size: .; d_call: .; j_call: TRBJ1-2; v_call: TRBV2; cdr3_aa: CASRPGLNYGYTF; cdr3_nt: TGTGCCAGCAGGCCAGGGCTCAACTATGGCTACACCTTC
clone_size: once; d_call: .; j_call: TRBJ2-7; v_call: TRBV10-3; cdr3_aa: CAISDTSGVSYEQYF; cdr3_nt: TGTGCCATCAGTGATACTTCAGGGGTCTCCTACGAGCAGTACTTC
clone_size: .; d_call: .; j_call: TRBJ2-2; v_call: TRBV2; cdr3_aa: CASGETLGNGELFF; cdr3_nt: TGTGCCAGCGGTGAGACTTTAGGAAACGGGGAGCTGTTTTTT
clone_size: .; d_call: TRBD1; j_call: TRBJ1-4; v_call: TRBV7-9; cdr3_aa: CASSQQGGEKLFF; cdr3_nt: TGTGCCAGTTCTCAACAGGGGGGAGAAAAACTGTTTTTT
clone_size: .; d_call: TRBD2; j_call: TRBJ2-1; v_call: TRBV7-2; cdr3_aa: CASSPRTSGSYLFF; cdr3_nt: TGTGCCAGCAGCCCACGGACTAGCGGGAGTTATCTCTTCTTC
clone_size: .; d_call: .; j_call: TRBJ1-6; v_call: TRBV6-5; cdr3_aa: CASRSPGDSPLHF; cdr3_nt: TGTGCCAGCAGATCGCCCGGAGATTCACCTCTCCACTTT
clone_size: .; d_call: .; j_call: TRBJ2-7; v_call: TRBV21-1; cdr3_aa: CASSSQRSISYEQYF; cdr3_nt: TGTGCCAGCAGCAGCCAGAGGTCGATCTCCTACGAGCAGTACTTC
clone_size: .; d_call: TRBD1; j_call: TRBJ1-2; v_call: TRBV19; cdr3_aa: CASSIGQGTSYGYTF; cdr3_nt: TGTGCCAGTAGTATAGGACAGGGGACTTCCTATGGCTACACCTTC